This T cell receptor beta chain came from a study of a mutant IDH1 vaccine in newly diagnosed glioma. Study-wide context: Eight vaccine doses were administered to patients at weeks 1, 3, 5, 7, 11, 15, 19 and 23. Radiotherapy, temozolomide, or both had been given previously, and both were given to most. Treated patients were roughly 60% male, approximately 38% female, mean age approximately 42 years. Vaccines were begun 4-6 weeks after radiotherapy alone, or with temozolomide cycles.

To note about this clone: Its antigen remains unidentified.

The time point was: week 5, during vaccination. Each vaccine dose was 300 ug of mutant IDH1 20-mer peptide, with topical imiquimod. Clones were read by immunoSEQ multiplex PCR, and TCRdb kept only the in-frame ones, dropping some. The sample has around 40,000 clones; roughly four fifths are singletons. This CDR3 region has 10 residues. The V gene lost 5 bases and the J gene lost 7 bases, with 3 bases spanning the gap. CDR1 and CDR2 from the germline V gene are MNHNY and SVGAGI (reference sequence). The gene calls are TRBV6-6 and TRBJ1-5; the D is unclear. This TCR derives from a man aged 50-59 years with glioma. The source was PBMCs, collected from a glioma patient whose treatment included an IDH1 peptide vaccine. In DNA form, the CDR3 reads TGTGCCAGCAGTCAACAGCCCCAGCATTTT. It is translated as CASSQQPQHF.